These T cell receptor beta chains were read from a single sample in a study of T-cell reconstitution after alpha-beta-depleted transplantation in children. Using its own MiXCR run on the PCR reads, TCRdb lists one record per CDR3 protein. Of 200,000 or so distinct CDR3 sequences in the sample, just under 6.5% were seen once. The source material was PBMCs, sampled before TCRalphabeta/CD19-depleted stem cell transplant. These receptor sequences come from a girl under three years old with combined immunodeficiency, due to receive a stem cell transplant. Both conserved end residues are part of each CDR3. Each record gives: D gene, V gene, J gene, clone size, CDR3 DNA, CDR3 protein. The D gene is left open where the match is weak. Rows may omit the clone size; those that give it use once, few, many or a size class.

d_call: TRBD1
v_call: TRBV7-9
j_call: TRBJ2-7
clone_size: many
cdr3_nt: TGTGCCGGCGTGGACAGGGGGCGTACCTACGAGCAGTACTTC
cdr3_aa: CAGVDRGRTYEQYF

d_call: NA
v_call: TRBV3-1
j_call: TRBJ2-3
clone_size: many
cdr3_nt: TGTGCCAGCAGCCAGGGGACTGTGTCGCAGTATTTT
cdr3_aa: CASSQGTVSQYF

d_call: NA
v_call: TRBV25-1
j_call: TRBJ1-3
clone_size: many
cdr3_nt: TGTGCCAGCAGCCAAACCGGGGCACACCGCTCTGGAAACACCATATATTTT
cdr3_aa: CASSQTGAHRSGNTIYF

d_call: NA
v_call: TRBV2
j_call: TRBJ2-3
clone_size: many
cdr3_nt: TGTGCCAGCAGCGCCGAGGGACTTGCTAGCACAGATACGCAGTATTTT
cdr3_aa: CASSAEGLASTDTQYF

d_call: TRBD1
v_call: TRBV4-3
j_call: TRBJ2-7
clone_size: NA
cdr3_nt: TGCGCCAGCAGCCCCGGGACAGGGAGCTTCTTGGAGTACTTC
cdr3_aa: CASSPGTGSFLEYF

d_call: NA
v_call: TRBV20-1
j_call: TRBJ2-3
clone_size: many
cdr3_nt: TGCAGTGCCCCTACCCGACTCAGCACAGATACGCAGTATTTT
cdr3_aa: CSAPTRLSTDTQYF

d_call: TRBD2
v_call: TRBV29-1
j_call: TRBJ2-3
clone_size: many
cdr3_nt: TGCAGCGTTGGCGGCCCGGGACTAGCGGCCACAGATACGCAGTATTTT
cdr3_aa: CSVGGPGLAATDTQYF

d_call: NA
v_call: TRBV12-3/TRBV12-4
j_call: TRBJ1-2
clone_size: NA
cdr3_nt: TGTGCCAGCAGTTTAGGAGGGGGGAGGGTTGAAAACTATGGCTACACCTTC
cdr3_aa: CASSLGGGRVENYGYTF

d_call: NA
v_call: TRBV12-3/TRBV12-4
j_call: TRBJ2-5
clone_size: many
cdr3_nt: TGTGCCAGCAGTTTATTACAAGAGACCCAGTACTTC
cdr3_aa: CASSLLQETQYF

d_call: NA
v_call: TRBV5-1
j_call: TRBJ2-3
clone_size: NA
cdr3_nt: TGCGCCAGCAGCTTGGAAGGGGGGGGGACAGATACGCAGTATTTT
cdr3_aa: CASSLEGGGTDTQYF

d_call: NA
v_call: TRBV15
j_call: TRBJ1-5
clone_size: many
cdr3_nt: TGTGCCACCAGCAGTCGAGGGACCCAGCATTTT
cdr3_aa: CATSSRGTQHF

d_call: TRBD1
v_call: TRBV28
j_call: TRBJ2-3
clone_size: many
cdr3_nt: TGTGCCAGCAGTTCCGGGACAGGGGAATCAGATACGCAGTATTTT
cdr3_aa: CASSSGTGESDTQYF

d_call: NA
v_call: TRBV4-2
j_call: TRBJ2-2
clone_size: NA
cdr3_nt: TGTGCCAGCAGCCAAGATTTTGTGGGCGGGGAGCTGTTTTTT
cdr3_aa: CASSQDFVGGELFF

d_call: TRBD2
v_call: TRBV7-8
j_call: TRBJ2-7
clone_size: many
cdr3_nt: TGTGCCAGCAGCCTGGGACTAGCGCTTTCCTACGAGCAGTACTTC
cdr3_aa: CASSLGLALSYEQYF

d_call: TRBD1
v_call: TRBV3-1
j_call: TRBJ2-3
clone_size: many
cdr3_nt: TGTGCCAGCAGCCCGAAACCGGGACAGATCAGCACAGATACGCAGTATTTT
cdr3_aa: CASSPKPGQISTDTQYF

d_call: TRBD2
v_call: TRBV28
j_call: TRBJ2-1
clone_size: many
cdr3_nt: TGTGCCAGCAGATCCGGGACTAGCGGCAATGAGCAGTTCTTC
cdr3_aa: CASRSGTSGNEQFF

d_call: NA
v_call: TRBV19
j_call: TRBJ2-7
clone_size: few
cdr3_nt: TGTGCCAGCGAAGATCCAGGGAACTACGAGCAGTACTTC
cdr3_aa: CASEDPGNYEQYF

d_call: TRBD1
v_call: TRBV25-1
j_call: TRBJ1-6
clone_size: few
cdr3_nt: TGTGCCAGCGGGACAGGCTATAATTCACCCCTCCACTTT
cdr3_aa: CASGTGYNSPLHF

d_call: TRBD1
v_call: TRBV29-1
j_call: TRBJ2-3
clone_size: many
cdr3_nt: TGCAGCGTTGAAGATCGACAGGGACCAGATACGCAGTATTTT
cdr3_aa: CSVEDRQGPDTQYF

d_call: TRBD2
v_call: TRBV7-9
j_call: TRBJ2-1
clone_size: NA
cdr3_nt: TGTGCCAGCAGCTTCCGGGGAGGGCCCAATGAGCAGTTCTTC
cdr3_aa: CASSFRGGPNEQFF